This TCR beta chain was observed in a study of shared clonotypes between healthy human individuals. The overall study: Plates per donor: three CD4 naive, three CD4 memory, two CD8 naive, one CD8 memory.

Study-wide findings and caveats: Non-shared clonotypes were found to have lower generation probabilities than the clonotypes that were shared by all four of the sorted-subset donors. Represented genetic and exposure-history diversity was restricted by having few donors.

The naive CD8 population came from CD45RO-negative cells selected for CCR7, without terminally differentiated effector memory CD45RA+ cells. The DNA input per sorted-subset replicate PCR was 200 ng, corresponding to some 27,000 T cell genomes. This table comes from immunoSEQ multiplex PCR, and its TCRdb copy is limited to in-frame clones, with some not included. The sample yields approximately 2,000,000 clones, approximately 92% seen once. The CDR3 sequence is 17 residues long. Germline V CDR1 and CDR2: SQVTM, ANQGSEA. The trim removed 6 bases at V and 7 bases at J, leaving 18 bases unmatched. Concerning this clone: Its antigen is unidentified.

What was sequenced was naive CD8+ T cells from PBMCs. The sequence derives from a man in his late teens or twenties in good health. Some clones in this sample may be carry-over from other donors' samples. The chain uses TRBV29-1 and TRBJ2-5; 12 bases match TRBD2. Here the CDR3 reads CSVLGTVLAGGPGTQYF. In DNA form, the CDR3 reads TGCAGCGTCCTGGGCACAGTGCTAGCGGGAGGGCCGGGGACCCAGTACTTC. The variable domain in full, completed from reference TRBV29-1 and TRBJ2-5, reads SAVISQKPSRDICQRGTSLTIQCQVDSQVTMMFWYRQQPGQSLTLIATANQGSEATYESGFVIDKFPISRPNLTFSTLTVSNMSPEDSSIYLCSVLGTVLAGGPGTQYFGPGTRLLVL.